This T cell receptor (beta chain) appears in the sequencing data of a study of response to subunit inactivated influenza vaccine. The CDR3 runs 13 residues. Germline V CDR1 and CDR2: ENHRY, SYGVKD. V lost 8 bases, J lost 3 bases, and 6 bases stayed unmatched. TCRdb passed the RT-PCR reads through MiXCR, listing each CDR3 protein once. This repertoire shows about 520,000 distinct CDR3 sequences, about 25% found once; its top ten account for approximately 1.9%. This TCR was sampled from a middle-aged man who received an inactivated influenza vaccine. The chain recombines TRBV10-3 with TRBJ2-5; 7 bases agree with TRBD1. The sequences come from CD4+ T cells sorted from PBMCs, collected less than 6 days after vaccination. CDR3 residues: CAIGRQGEETQYF. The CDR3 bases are TGTGCCATCGGGAGACAGGGAGAAGAGACCCAGTACTTC.